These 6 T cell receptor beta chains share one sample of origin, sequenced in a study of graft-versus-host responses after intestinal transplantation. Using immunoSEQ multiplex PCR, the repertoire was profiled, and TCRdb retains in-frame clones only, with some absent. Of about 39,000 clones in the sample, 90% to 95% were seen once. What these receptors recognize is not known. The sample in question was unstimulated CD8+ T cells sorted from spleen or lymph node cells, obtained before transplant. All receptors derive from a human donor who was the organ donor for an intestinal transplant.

In DNA, the CDR3 is TGTGCCAGCAGCTCCGGACAGTATAGCAATCAGCCCCAGCATTTT. As protein: CASSSGQYSNQPQHF. The chain combines TRBV6-6 with TRBJ1-5; D might be TRBD1 (6 bases). The V end lost 6 bases, the J end lost 0 bases, and 12 bases lay between the germline ends. The germline V gene has CDR1 MNHNY and CDR2 SVGAGI (reference sequence). The CDR3 contains 15 residues.

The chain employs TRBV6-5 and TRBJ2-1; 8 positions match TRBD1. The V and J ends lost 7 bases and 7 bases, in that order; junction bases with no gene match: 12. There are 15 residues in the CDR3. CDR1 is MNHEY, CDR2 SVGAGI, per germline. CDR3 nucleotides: TGTGCCAGCACCCACGCCAGGGGGCTGGGGAATGAGCAGTTCTTC. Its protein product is CASTHARGLGNEQFF.

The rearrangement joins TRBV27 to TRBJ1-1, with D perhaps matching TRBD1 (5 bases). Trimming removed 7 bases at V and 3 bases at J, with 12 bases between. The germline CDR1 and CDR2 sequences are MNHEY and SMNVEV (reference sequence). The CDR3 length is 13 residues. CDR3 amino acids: CASNEGSDTEAFF. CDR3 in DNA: TGTGCCAGCAACGAGGGGTCTGACACTGAAGCTTTCTTT.

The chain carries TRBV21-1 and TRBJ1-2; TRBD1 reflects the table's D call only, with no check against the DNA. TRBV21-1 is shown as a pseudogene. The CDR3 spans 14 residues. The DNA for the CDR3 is TGTGCCAGCAGCCCCAGGGGGCCTAACTATGGCTACACCTTC. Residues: CASSPRGPNYGYTF.

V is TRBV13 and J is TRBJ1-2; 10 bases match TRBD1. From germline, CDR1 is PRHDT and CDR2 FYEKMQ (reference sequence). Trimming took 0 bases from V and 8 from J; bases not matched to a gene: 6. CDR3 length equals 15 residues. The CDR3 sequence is CASSLGDRGLRGYTF. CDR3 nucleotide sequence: TGTGCCAGCAGCTTAGGAGACAGGGGGCTAAGGGGCTACACCTTC.

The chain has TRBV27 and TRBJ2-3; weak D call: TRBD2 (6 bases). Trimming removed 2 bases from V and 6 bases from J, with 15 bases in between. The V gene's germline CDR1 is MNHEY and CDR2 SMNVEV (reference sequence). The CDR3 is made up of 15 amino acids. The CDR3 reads CASSLGGFATDTQYF. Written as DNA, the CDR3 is TGTGCCAGCAGTTTAGGGGGGTTTGCAACGGATACGCAGTATTTT.